The 3 T cell receptor gamma chains given below trace back to one sample, sequenced in a study of intestinal T cells in coeliac disease. LymphoTrack primers amplified TRG sequences from approximately 180 ng of biopsy DNA. TCRdb re-called the multiplex PCR reads with CATT. There are hundreds of gamma-chain clones in the sample; around 58% occur only once, and 9.5% to 13% lies in the top ten. Genomic DNA came from ten roughly 5.2-µm formalin-fixed paraffin-embedded scrolls per case. The sequencing input was a duodenal biopsy. Source of these receptors: a human donor with celiac disease.

The chain recombines TRGV10 with TRGJ1 or TRGJ2. TRGV10 is an open reading frame, and its role is uncertain. Trimming at V came to 8 bases and at J to 8 bases, leaving 13 bases not matched to a gene. CDR3 size: 13 residues. The CDR3 protein is CAAWDLTINKKLF. CDR3 nucleotides: TGTGCTGCGTGGGATTTAACTATTAATAAGAAACTCTTT.

This clone came up once. V is TRGV10 and J is TRGJP1. TRGV10 is an ORF for which the function is uncertain. The CDR3 is made up of 12 amino acids. V shed 9 bases and J 7 bases; nucleotides not matched to a gene: 6. CDR3 in DNA: TGTGCTGCGTGTCCACTTGGTTGGTTCAAGATATTT. Translation: CAACPLGWFKIF.

This clone was recorded a few times. A clone one base away is much larger, so this may be a read error. J is TRGJP1 and V is TRGV10. TRGV10 is filed as an ORF, its function uncertain. The CDR3 has 14 amino acids. CDR3 protein: CAAWGYGTGRFKIF. In DNA form, the CDR3 reads TGTGCTGCGTGGGGGTATGGCACTGGTCGGTTCAAGATATTT.